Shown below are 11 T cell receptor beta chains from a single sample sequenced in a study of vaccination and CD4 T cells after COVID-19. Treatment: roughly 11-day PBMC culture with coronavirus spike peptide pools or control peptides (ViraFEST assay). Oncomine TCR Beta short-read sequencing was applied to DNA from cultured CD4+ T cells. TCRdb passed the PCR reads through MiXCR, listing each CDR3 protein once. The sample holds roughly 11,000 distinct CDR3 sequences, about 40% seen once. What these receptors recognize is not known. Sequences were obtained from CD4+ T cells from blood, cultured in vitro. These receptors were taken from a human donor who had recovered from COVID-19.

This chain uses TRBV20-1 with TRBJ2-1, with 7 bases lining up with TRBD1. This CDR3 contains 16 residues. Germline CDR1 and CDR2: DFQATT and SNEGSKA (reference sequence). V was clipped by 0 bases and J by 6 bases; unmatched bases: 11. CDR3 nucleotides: TGCAGTGCTAGAGATTTTAAGACAGGGTCGGGCAATGAGCAGTTCTTC. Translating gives CSARDFKTGSGNEQFF.

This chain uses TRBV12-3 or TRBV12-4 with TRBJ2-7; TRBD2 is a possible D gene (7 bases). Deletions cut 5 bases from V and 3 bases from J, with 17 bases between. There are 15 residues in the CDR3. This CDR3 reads CASSIGLGGDYEQYF. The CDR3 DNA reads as TGTGCCAGCAGTATAGGACTAGGGGGTGACTACGAGCAGTACTTC.

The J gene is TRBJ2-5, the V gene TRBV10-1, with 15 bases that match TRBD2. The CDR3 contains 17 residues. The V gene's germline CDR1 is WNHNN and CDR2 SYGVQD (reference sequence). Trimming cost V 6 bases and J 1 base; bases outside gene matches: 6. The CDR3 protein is CASRAGTSGGPQETQYF. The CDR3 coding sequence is TGCGCCAGCAGGGCCGGGACTAGCGGGGGGCCCCAAGAGACCCAGTACTTC.

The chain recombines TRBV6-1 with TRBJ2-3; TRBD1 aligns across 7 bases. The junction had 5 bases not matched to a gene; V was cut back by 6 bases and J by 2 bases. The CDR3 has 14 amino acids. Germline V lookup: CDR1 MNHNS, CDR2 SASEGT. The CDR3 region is CASRLGQNTDTQYF. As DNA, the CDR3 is TGTGCCAGCAGATTGGGACAGAACACAGATACGCAGTATTTT.

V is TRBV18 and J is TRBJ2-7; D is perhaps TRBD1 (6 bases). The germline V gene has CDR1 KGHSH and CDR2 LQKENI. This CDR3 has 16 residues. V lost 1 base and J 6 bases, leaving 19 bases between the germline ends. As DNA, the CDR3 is TGTGCCAGCTCACCACAGGGGGTCTTCGGATCCGGCGAGCAGTACTTC. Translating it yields CASSPQGVFGSGEQYF.

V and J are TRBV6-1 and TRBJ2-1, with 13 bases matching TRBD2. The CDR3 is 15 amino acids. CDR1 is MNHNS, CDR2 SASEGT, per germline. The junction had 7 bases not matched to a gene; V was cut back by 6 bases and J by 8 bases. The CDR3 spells CASRPTSGGGYEQFF. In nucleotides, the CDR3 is TGTGCCAGCAGACCCACTAGCGGGGGGGGTTATGAGCAGTTCTTC.

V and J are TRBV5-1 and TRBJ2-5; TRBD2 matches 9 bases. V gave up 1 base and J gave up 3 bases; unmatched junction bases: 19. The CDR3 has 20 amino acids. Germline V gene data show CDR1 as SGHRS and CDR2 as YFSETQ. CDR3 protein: CASSLIGIAGVRLGEETQYF. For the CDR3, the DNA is TGCGCCAGCAGCTTGATAGGAATAGCGGGAGTACGTCTTGGCGAAGAGACCCAGTACTTC.

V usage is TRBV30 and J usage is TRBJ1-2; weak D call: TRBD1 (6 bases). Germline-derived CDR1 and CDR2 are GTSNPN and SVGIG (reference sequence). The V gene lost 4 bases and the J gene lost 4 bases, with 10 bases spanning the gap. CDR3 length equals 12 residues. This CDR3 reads CAWNGDIYGYTF. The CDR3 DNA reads TGTGCCTGGAATGGGGACATCTATGGCTACACCTTC.

CDR3 in DNA: TGCGCCAGCAGTGACAGGGTCTACGAGCAGTACTTC. Protein: CASSDRVYEQYF. The chain links TRBV10-1 to TRBJ2-7, with D possibly being TRBD1 (5 bases). This CDR3 spans 12 amino acids. The germline CDR1 and CDR2 sequences are WNHNN and SYGVQD (reference sequence). Trimming left V 3 bases short and J 3 bases short, with 6 bases between.

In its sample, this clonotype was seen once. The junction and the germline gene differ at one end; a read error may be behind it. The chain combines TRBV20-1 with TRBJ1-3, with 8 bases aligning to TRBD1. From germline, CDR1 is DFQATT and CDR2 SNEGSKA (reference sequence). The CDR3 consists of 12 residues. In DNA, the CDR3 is TGCAGTGCCACAGGACAGGGAAACGCCATATATTTT. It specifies CSATGQGNAIYF.

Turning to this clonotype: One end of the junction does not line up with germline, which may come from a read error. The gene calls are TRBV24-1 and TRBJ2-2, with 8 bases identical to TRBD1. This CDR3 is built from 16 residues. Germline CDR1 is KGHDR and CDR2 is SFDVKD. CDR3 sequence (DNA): TGCGCCACCAGTGACCCGGGACAGGCGAACACCGGGGAGCTGTTTTTT. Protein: CATSDPGQANTGELFF.